The next 26 T cell receptor beta chains were all read from a single sample in a study of cytomegalovirus exposure and HLA in healthy donors. Both 60 Vbeta primers and 13 Jbeta primers went into the PCR. Only in-frame clones appear in the TCRdb table, and some are missing; sequencing was by immunoSEQ multiplex PCR. The repertoire holds 180,000 or so clones, with about three quarters as singletons. What was sequenced was PBMCs. The source is a woman in her sixties in good health and CMV-seropositive.

This chain connects TRBV28 to TRBJ1-4; tentatively, D is TRBD1 (6 bases). V lost 3 bases and J 5 bases, leaving 16 bases between the germline ends. This CDR3 has 16 residues. CDR1 MDHEN and CDR2 SYDVKM come from the germline V gene. The CDR3 loop reads CASSFHGQLKNEKLFF. The CDR3 bases are TGTGCCAGCAGTTTTCACGGACAGCTCAAAAATGAAAAACTGTTTTTT.

V gene TRBV6-6 combines with J gene TRBJ1-5; TRBD1 matches 8 bases. The CDR3 is made up of 16 amino acids. Germline V gene lookup returns CDR1 MNHNY and CDR2 SVGAGI (reference sequence). With V trimmed by 1 base and J by 7 bases, 9 bases remained unmatched. For the CDR3, the DNA is TGTGCCAGCAGTTACTTCGGACAGGGTAACCCACAGCCCCAGCATTTT. Its protein product is CASSYFGQGNPQPQHF.

The CDR3 protein is CSAAGQLEQYF. DNA of the CDR3: TGCAGTGCTGCTGGACAGTTAGAGCAGTACTTC. The chain employs TRBV20-1 and TRBJ2-7; maybe TRBD1 (6 bases). Trimming removed 5 bases from V and 7 bases from J, with 12 bases in between. Germline V gene data show CDR1 as DFQATT and CDR2 as SNEGSKA (reference sequence). The length of the CDR3 is 11 residues.

The chain joins TRBV5-1 to TRBJ2-7, with 11 bases aligning to TRBD2. Germline CDR1 SGHRS, CDR2 YFSETQ. There are 16 residues in the CDR3. V shed 4 bases, J shed 2 bases, and the junction held 8 bases outside the gene matches. CDR3 nucleotides: TGCGCCAGCAGCGGAACCCTTAGCGGGAGGGCCTACGAGCAGTACTTC. It yields the protein CASSGTLSGRAYEQYF.

This chain connects TRBV5-1 to TRBJ2-1; 9 bases fit TRBD2. V dropped 2 bases and J dropped 7; count of bases not matched to a gene: 13. CDR3 length equals 17 residues. Germline assignment: CDR1 SGHRS and CDR2 YFSETQ. In nucleotides, the CDR3 is TGCGCCAGCAGCTTCCTTCCGGGCGGGGGGGCGGGGAATGAGCAGTTCTTC. Translating it yields CASSFLPGGGAGNEQFF.

The chain couples TRBV2 to TRBJ2-7, with D possibly being TRBD1 (5 bases). V was clipped by 5 bases and J by 3 bases, with 8 bases between them. Germline V lookup: CDR1 SNHLY, CDR2 FYNNEI. The CDR3 is 12 residues long. CDR3 bases: TGTGCCAGCAGTCAGGACATCTACGAGCAGTACTTC. Its protein product is CASSQDIYEQYF.

This clone was observed a single time. V gene TRBV9 combines with J gene TRBJ2-5, with D possibly matching TRBD1 (5 bases). The germline CDR1 and CDR2 sequences are SGDLS and YYNGEE. V lost 4 bases, J lost 5 bases, and 18 bases lay in between. This CDR3 has 15 residues. CDR3 amino acids: CASSRRMGPGETQYF. As DNA, the CDR3 is TGTGCCAGCAGCCGCCGGATGGGGCCAGGCGAGACCCAGTACTTC.

The chain links TRBV7-6 to TRBJ2-3, with TRBD2 as a possible D gene (7 bases). The germline gives CDR1 SGHVS, CDR2 FNYEAQ. The CDR3 spans 16 residues. The V gene lost 0 bases and the J gene lost 4 bases, with 14 bases spanning the gap. CDR3 nucleotides: TGTGCCAGCAGCTTAGCGGGCCGGGGGGCGGCAGATACGCAGTATTTT. It specifies CASSLAGRGAADTQYF.

The chain uses TRBV18 and TRBJ1-1; D is unresolved. Trimming left V 4 bases short and J 3 bases short, with 9 bases between. The CDR3 length is 13 residues. From germline, CDR1 is KGHSH and CDR2 LQKENI. The CDR3 DNA reads TGTGCCAGCTCACTCAAATCGGACACTGAAGCTTTCTTT. It specifies CASSLKSDTEAFF. Using reference TRBV18 and TRBJ1-1 for the parts outside the CDR3, the full variable domain is NAGVMQNPRHLVRRRGQEARLRCSPMKGHSHVYWYRQLPEEGLKFMVYLQKENIIDESGMPKERFSAEFPKEGPSILRIQQVVRGDSAAYFCASSLKSDTEAFFGQGTRLTVV.

The genes are TRBV27 and TRBJ1-2; perhaps TRBD1 as D (5 bases). The CDR3 has 16 residues. The germline V gene has CDR1 MNHEY and CDR2 SMNVEV (reference sequence). V lost 3 bases, J lost 8 bases, and 22 bases lay in between. The CDR3 loop is CASSFYVGRAMGGYTF. CDR3 in DNA: TGTGCCAGCAGTTTTTATGTAGGCAGGGCCATGGGAGGCTACACCTTC.

This clone was picked up one time. The CDR3 reads CASSPFLGGGRTDTQYF. As DNA, the CDR3 is TGTGCCAGCTCACCATTTTTGGGGGGGGGCCGCACAGATACGCAGTATTTT. This rearrangement joins TRBV18 to TRBJ2-3; D is possibly TRBD2 (7 bases). Germline V lookup: CDR1 KGHSH, CDR2 LQKENI. The CDR3 contains 17 residues. V dropped 2 bases and J dropped 1 base, with 16 bases sitting between them.

The V and J genes are TRBV10-3 and TRBJ1-2; D remains ambiguous. From germline, CDR1 is ENHRY and CDR2 SYGVKD. Trimming took 7 bases from V and 4 from J, leaving 10 bases between them. The CDR3 consists of 12 residues. CDR3 amino acids: CAITPRIYGYTF. The CDR3 DNA reads TGTGCCATCACCCCGAGGATCTATGGCTACACCTTC.

This clone appeared a few times. The chain carries TRBV5-1 and TRBJ2-3; the match to TRBD1 covers 8 bases. The CDR3 is made up of 13 amino acids. V lost 7 bases and J lost 5; bases outside the gene matches: 6. Germline V gene sequence: CDR1 SGHRS, CDR2 YFSETQ. The CDR3 region has the DNA TGCGCCAGCTACACAGGGGGAGGAGATACGCAGTATTTT. Translation gives CASYTGGGDTQYF. Supplemented by reference TRBV5-1 and TRBJ2-3, the full variable domain reads KAGVTQTPRYLIKTRGQQVTLSCSPISGHRSVSWYQQTPGQGLQFLFEYFSETQRNKGNFPGRFSGRQFSNSRSEMNVSTLELGDSALYLCASYTGGGDTQYFGPGTRLTVL.

This clone was counted only a few times. The chain is built from TRBV11-3 and TRBJ1-6, with D possibly being TRBD1 (6 bases). The CDR3 is made up of 14 amino acids. Germline lookup yields CDR1 SGHNT and CDR2 YENEEA. V gave up 6 bases and J gave up 10 bases, with 16 bases separating them. The CDR3 here is CASSERGMGSPLHF. For the CDR3, the DNA is TGTGCCAGCAGTGAAAGGGGGATGGGGTCACCCCTCCACTTT.

The V gene is TRBV10-3, the J gene TRBJ1-2; D not certain. CDR3 length: 13 residues. V lost 2 bases, J lost 8 bases, and 12 bases lay in between. Germline assignment: CDR1 ENHRY and CDR2 SYGVKD. For the CDR3, the DNA is TGTGCCATCAGTGAGACATTGACGAGGGGCTACACCTTC. This translates into CAISETLTRGYTF.

The J gene is TRBJ2-6, the V gene TRBV7-6; D is unresolved. The CDR3 has 16 amino acids. Germline loops: CDR1 SGHVS, CDR2 FNYEAQ. V was cut by 1 base and J by 0 bases, with 7 bases left in between. The CDR3 sequence is CASSLERFSGANVLTF. The CDR3 DNA sequence: TGTGCCAGCAGCTTAGAGAGGTTCTCTGGGGCCAACGTCCTGACTTTC.

The chain joins TRBV6-5 to TRBJ1-1; no definite D call. The CDR3 spans 13 residues. V gave up 5 bases and J gave up 5 bases, with 12 bases separating them. CDR1 and CDR2 (germline): MNHEY, SVGAGI. CDR3 coding DNA: TGTGCCAGCAGTGGTTACGCGGGGACTGAAGCTTTCTTT. Residues: CASSGYAGTEAFF.

The genes are TRBV1 and TRBJ2-7; TRBD1, as called in the table, went unchecked against the DNA. TRBV1 is annotated as a pseudogene. CDR3 size: 17 residues. CDR3 loop: CTSSQDEEDREIHEQYF. The CDR3 nucleotides read TGCACCAGCAGCCAAGACGAAGAGGACAGGGAGATTCACGAGCAGTACTTC.

This chain joins TRBV7-9 and TRBJ2-7, with D uncertain. V was clipped by 1 base and J by 7 bases, with 11 bases between them. The length of the CDR3 is 13 residues. From germline, CDR1 is SEHNR and CDR2 FQNEAQ (reference sequence). The CDR3 DNA sequence: TGTGCCAGCAGCTTAGAGTGGCAGTTAGAGCAGTACTTC. Its translation: CASSLEWQLEQYF.

The chain links TRBV7-3 to TRBJ2-5; 8 bases agree with TRBD1. CDR3 length equals 13 residues. Trimming took 8 bases from V and 5 from J; bases not matched to a gene: 7. CDR1 and CDR2 from the germline V gene are SGHTA and FQGTGA. DNA for the CDR3: TGTGCCAGCGGCAGGGGGCGCGGGGAGACCCAGTACTTC. As protein: CASGRGRGETQYF.

The rearrangement joins TRBV27 to TRBJ2-7; D is perhaps TRBD2 (6 bases). CDR3 length equals 15 residues. CDR1 is MNHEY and CDR2 is SMNVEV in the germline V gene (reference sequence). With 5 bases removed from V and 3 bases from J, the gap between germline ends came to 17 bases. CDR3 sequence (DNA): TGTGCCAGCAGTACACCCGGGACTCAAAACTACGAGCAGTACTTC. This codes for CASSTPGTQNYEQYF.

The rearrangement joins TRBV19 to TRBJ2-1, with 7 bases fitting TRBD1. V lost 5 bases and J lost 10; bases outside the gene matches: 8. CDR1 and CDR2 from the germline V gene are LNHDA and SQIVND (reference sequence). The CDR3 length is 13 residues. The CDR3, as DNA: TGTGCCAGTAGTGAGGGGGCCCCAGGGGAGCAGTTCTTC. Amino acid sequence: CASSEGAPGEQFF.

The chain recombines TRBV7-2 with TRBJ1-1, with D uncertain. CDR3 size: 13 residues. V lost 7 bases to trimming and J lost 10 bases, with 19 bases between them. The germline gives CDR1 SGHTA, CDR2 FQGNSA. For the CDR3, the DNA is TGTGCCAGCACCTCGAGCGTTATGGTAACAGCTTTCTTT. It yields the protein CASTSSVMVTAFF.

The chain uses TRBV27 and TRBJ2-1; 9 positions agree with TRBD2. Trimming removed 5 bases from V and 0 bases from J; junction bases left unmatched: 5. The germline V gene has CDR1 MNHEY and CDR2 SMNVEV (reference sequence). This CDR3 region has 16 residues. CDR3 protein: CASSTRLAVSYNEQFF. The CDR3, as DNA: TGTGCCAGCAGTACTAGACTAGCGGTCTCCTACAATGAGCAGTTCTTC.

The chain recombines TRBV28 with TRBJ2-2; D call uncertain. This CDR3 comprises 13 residues. Germline CDR1 reads MDHEN; CDR2 reads SYDVKM. V lost 6 bases and J lost 1, with 6 bases in between. CDR3 nucleotide sequence: TGTGCCAGCAGATTTAGGAACACCGGGGAGCTGTTTTTT. Protein product: CASRFRNTGELFF.

This chain connects TRBV5-1 to TRBJ1-6; the match to TRBD1 covers 9 bases. This CDR3 is built from 15 residues. V shed 3 bases and J 3 bases; nucleotides not matched to a gene: 1. CDR1 SGHRS and CDR2 YFSETQ come from the germline V gene. The CDR3 protein is CASSSGQGYNSPLHF. The CDR3 region has the DNA TGCGCCAGCAGCTCGGGACAGGGCTATAATTCACCCCTCCACTTT.